What follows is one T cell receptor (beta chain) and its context. Its cognate antigen is unknown. Each CDR3 protein gets one entry after TCRdb re-called the RT-PCR reads with MiXCR. The sample includes roughly 700,000 distinct CDR3 sequences, 15% to 19% of them seen just once. This specimen belongs to a study of response to subunit inactivated influenza vaccine. Findings and caveats of the study: It was suggested by the authors that few new T cells are recruited by each seasonal influenza vaccination.

Germline-derived CDR1 and CDR2 are DFQATT and SNEGSKA (reference sequence). The CDR3 is 12 amino acids. The germline V and J ends were trimmed by 3 bases and 10 bases, with 13 bases remaining between them. The chain recombines TRBV20-1 with TRBJ2-1; weak D call: TRBD2 (6 bases). Material: PBMCs from blood, obtained less than 13 days after vaccination. The sequence was collected from a man aged 45-65 years who received an inactivated influenza vaccine. DNA of the CDR3: TGCAGTGCTAGGGGGACTCCGGGGGAGCAGTTCTTC. Protein: CSARGTPGEQFF.